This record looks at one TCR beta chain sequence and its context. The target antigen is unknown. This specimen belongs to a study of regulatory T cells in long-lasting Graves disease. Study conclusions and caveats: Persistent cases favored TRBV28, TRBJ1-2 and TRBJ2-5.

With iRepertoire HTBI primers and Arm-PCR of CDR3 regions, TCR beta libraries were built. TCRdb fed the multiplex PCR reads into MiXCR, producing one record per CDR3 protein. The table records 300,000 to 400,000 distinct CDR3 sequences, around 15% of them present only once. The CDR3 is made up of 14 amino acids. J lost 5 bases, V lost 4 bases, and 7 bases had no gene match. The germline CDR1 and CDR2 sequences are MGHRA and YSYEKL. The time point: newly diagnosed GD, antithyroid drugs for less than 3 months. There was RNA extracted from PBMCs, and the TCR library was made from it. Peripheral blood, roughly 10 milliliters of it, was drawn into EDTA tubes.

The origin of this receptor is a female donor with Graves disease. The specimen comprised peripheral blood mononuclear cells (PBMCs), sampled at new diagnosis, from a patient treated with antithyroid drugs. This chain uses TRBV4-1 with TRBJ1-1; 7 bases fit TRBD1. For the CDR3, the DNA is TGCGCCAGCAGCCGAACAGGGGTTTGGACTGAAGCTTTCTTT. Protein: CASSRTGVWTEAFF.